The subject of this entry is one T cell receptor beta chain. CDR1 is SGHRS and CDR2 is YFSETQ in the germline V gene. Trimming took off 5 bases at V and 1 base at J, with 9 bases between the two ends. The CDR3 contains 14 residues. These data are taken from a study of blood T cell repertoires in COVID-19. Turning to the study itself: Samples of COVID-19 (acute and convalescent) were obtained from the United States, Italy and Spain. PBMCs, B-cell-depleted T cells, or T cells were the source of the cDNA or gDNA that made up the material.

In the original processing: Estimates of nucleated cell counts were drawn from the amplification of reference gene primers. Clones were sequenced by immunoSEQ multiplex PCR, and TCRdb holds only the in-frame ones, with some missing. The V and J calls and clone size are taken from that table; D and trimming were inferred from the DNA. The data contain about 63,000 clones, 79% of them seen just once; the ten biggest clones take up approximately 30%. The sequence derives from a human donor in a cohort sampled during active COVID-19. The rearrangement uses TRBV5-1 and TRBJ2-2; D gene ambiguous. Sequenced input: peripheral blood. CDR3 residues: CASRVRQNTGELFF. The CDR3 bases are TGCGCCAGCAGGGTCAGACAGAACACCGGGGAGCTGTTTTTT.